The T cell receptor beta chain under discussion was sequenced for a study of blood T cells in healthy people across ages. Then a second PCR, running roughly 6 to 11 cycles, was carried out with a sample-barcoded 5' primer and a J-beta primer mix. TCRdb called the 5' RACE reads again in MiXCR, with one record for every CDR3 protein. This sample yields roughly 800,000 distinct CDR3 sequences, of which less than 70% are seen a single time; about 38% belongs to the top ten. The V end lost 2 bases, the J end lost 4 bases, and 10 bases lay between the germline ends. Germline CDR1 SGHRS, CDR2 YFSETQ. This CDR3 has 15 residues. Findings of the study overall: The study found more naive CD4+ cells and higher diversity in long-lived than aged donors.

Worth noting for this clonotype: The antigen is unknown.

The receptor comes from a man older than 75 in good health. The V call is TRBV5-1, the J call TRBJ2-6; D gene uncertain. Sequenced sample: blood. CDR3 in amino acids: CASSFQGRGANVLTF. The CDR3 DNA is TGCGCCAGCAGCTTCCAAGGAAGAGGGGCCAACGTCCTGACTTTC. Variable domain in full (rest from reference TRBV5-1 and TRBJ2-6): KAGVTQTPRYLIKTRGQQVTLSCSPISGHRSVSWYQQTPGQGLQFLFEYFSETQRNKGNFPGRFSGRQFSNSRSEMNVSTLELGDSALYLCASSFQGRGANVLTFGAGSRLTVL.